This TCR beta chain was recovered during a study of cytomegalovirus exposure and HLA in healthy donors. Study results and limitations: The study had only CMV serostatus as immune exposure information. Cytomegalovirus association was listed for around 180 TCR beta chains. Despite most TCR sequences being rare, some public TCRs occurred in many donors.

The PCR employed 60 Vbeta primers together with 13 Jbeta primers. Data came from immunoSEQ multiplex PCR; TCRdb stores just in-frame clones and leaves some out. This sample carries tens of thousands of clones, about 70% of them seen once, and the ten largest clones take approximately 2.3%. Germline assignment: CDR1 KGHSH and CDR2 LQKENI. This CDR3 region has 17 residues. The V and J ends lost 0 bases and 1 base, in that order; junction bases with no gene match: 7. As regards this clone: What it binds is unknown.

The sequence came from a man in his thirties or forties in good health and CMV-seronegative. Material: PBMCs. The rearrangement joins TRBV18 to TRBJ1-1; 8 nucleotides match TRBD1. CDR3 residues: CASSPPQGAQGNTEAFF. CDR3 in DNA: TGTGCCAGCTCACCACCGCAGGGGGCTCAGGGGAACACTGAAGCTTTCTTT.